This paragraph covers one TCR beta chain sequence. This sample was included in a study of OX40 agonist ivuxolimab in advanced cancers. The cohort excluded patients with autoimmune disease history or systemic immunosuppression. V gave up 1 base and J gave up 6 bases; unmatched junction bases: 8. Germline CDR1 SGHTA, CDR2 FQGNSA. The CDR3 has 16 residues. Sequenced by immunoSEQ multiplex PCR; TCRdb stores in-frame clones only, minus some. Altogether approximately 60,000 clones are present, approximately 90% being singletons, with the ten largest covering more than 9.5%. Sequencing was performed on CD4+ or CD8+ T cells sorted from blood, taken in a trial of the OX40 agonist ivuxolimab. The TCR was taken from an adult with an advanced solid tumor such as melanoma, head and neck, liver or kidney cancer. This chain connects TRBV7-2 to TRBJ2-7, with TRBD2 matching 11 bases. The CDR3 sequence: CASSLGIAGGPGEQYF. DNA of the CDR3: TGTGCCAGCAGCTTAGGGATAGCGGGAGGGCCGGGCGAGCAGTACTTC.